Shown below are 23 T cell receptor beta chains from a single sample sequenced in a study of T cell responses to AZD1222 COVID-19 vaccine. Profiling relied on immunoSEQ multiplex PCR, and the TCRdb table lists in-frame clones only, not all of them. This table has more than 150,000 clones, 70% to 90% appearing once. Sample: peripheral blood, taken on day 0 of AZD1222 vaccination. These receptors originate from an adult in good health.

The sample holds a few counts of this clone. The chain joins TRBV27 to TRBJ2-1; no clear D gene. CDR3 length: 16 residues. V was cut by 3 bases and J by 0 bases, with 12 bases left in between. The germline V gene has CDR1 MNHEY and CDR2 SMNVEV (reference sequence). The CDR3 is CASSFNYPSSYNEQFF. CDR3 sequence (DNA): TGTGCCAGCAGTTTCAACTACCCTAGCTCCTACAATGAGCAGTTCTTC.

The sample holds one count of this clone. The chain is built from TRBV10-3 and TRBJ2-7; TRBD1 matches 9 bases. With V trimmed by 6 bases and J by 2 bases, 11 bases remained unmatched. The CDR3 spans 16 residues. Germline V gene data show CDR1 as ENHRY and CDR2 as SYGVKD. DNA for the CDR3: TGTGCCATCAGCGTAGAAGGGACAGGGCGAGCCTACGAGCAGTACTTC. Translated: CAISVEGTGRAYEQYF.

The genes are TRBV30 and TRBJ1-6; a weak D match, TRBD1 (5 bases). Germline CDR1 is GTSNPN and CDR2 is SVGIG (reference sequence). The ends were cut back, 8 bases at V and 4 bases at J, with 12 bases in the middle. CDR3 size: 13 residues. CDR3 nucleotides: TGTGCCGCCCGGAGACAGTATAATTCACCCCTCCACTTT. Residues: CAARRQYNSPLHF.

The rearrangement joins TRBV28 to TRBJ1-2; 7 bases match TRBD1. Germline CDR1 MDHEN, CDR2 SYDVKM. This CDR3 has 12 amino acids. V gave up 2 bases and J gave up 7 bases; unmatched junction bases: 1. The CDR3 sequence is CASSLQGVGYTF. The CDR3 DNA reads as TGTGCCAGCAGTTTACAGGGGGTTGGCTACACCTTC.

The chain has TRBV7-2 and TRBJ2-7; 12 bases align to TRBD1. Trimming cost V 8 bases and J 4 bases; bases outside gene matches: 6. The CDR3 has 14 amino acids. Germline-derived CDR1 and CDR2 are SGHTA and FQGNSA. CDR3: CASAGTGGPYEQYF. DNA for the CDR3: TGTGCCAGCGCCGGGACAGGGGGCCCGTACGAGCAGTACTTC. Complete variable domain (other parts from reference TRBV7-2 and TRBJ2-7): GAGVSQSPSNKVTEKGKDVELRCDPISGHTALYWYRQSLGQGLEFLIYFQGNSAPDKSGLPSDRFSAERTGGSVSTLTIQRTQQEDSAVYLCASAGTGGPYEQYFGPGTRLTVT.

The CDR3 reads CASSVRGASTDTQYF. Here the CDR3 DNA reads TGTGCCAGCAGCGTCAGAGGCGCAAGCACAGATACGCAGTATTTT. The V gene is TRBV6-4, the J gene TRBJ2-3; D is unresolved. Germline-derived CDR1 and CDR2 are MRHNA and SNTAGT. This CDR3 spans 15 amino acids. V lost 6 bases and J 0 bases, leaving 13 bases between the germline ends.

The chain has TRBV15 and TRBJ2-7; D unresolved. This CDR3 is 14 amino acids long. Germline-derived CDR1 and CDR2 are LNHNV and YYDKDF (reference sequence). V lost 0 bases and J lost 5, with 11 bases in between. As DNA, the CDR3 is TGTGCCACCAGCAGAGATCCCGGGTCGCACGAGCAGTACTTC. Protein: CATSRDPGSHEQYF.

The V call is TRBV6-6, the J call TRBJ1-4; D is undetermined. The CDR3 length is 15 residues. Germline CDR1 reads MNHNY; CDR2 reads SVGAGI (reference sequence). Between the trimmed V and J ends, which lost 5 bases and 7 bases, there was a span of 17 bases. CDR3: CASSPRGSPGEKLFF. The CDR3 nucleotides read TGTGCCAGCAGTCCACGAGGGAGCCCAGGTGAAAAACTGTTTTTT.

The rearrangement uses TRBV18 and TRBJ1-2, with D possibly matching TRBD1 (6 bases). Trimming left V 2 bases short and J 8 bases short, with 12 bases between. This CDR3 is built from 13 residues. Germline CDR1 KGHSH, CDR2 LQKENI. Here the CDR3 reads CASSPRSGDGYTF. DNA for the CDR3: TGTGCCAGCTCACCAAGGTCAGGGGACGGCTACACCTTC.

The table lists this clone with a few counts. The V and J genes are TRBV4-1 and TRBJ2-6, with 8 positions matching TRBD1. The germline V gene encodes CDR1 MGHRA and CDR2 YSYEKL. The V segment lost 3 bases and the J segment 0 bases; nucleotides outside the gene matches: 19. The CDR3 extends over 22 amino acids. The CDR3 DNA sequence: TGCGCCAGCAGCCAGATAGAAGTTTTCCCGGGACAGGTGAGCTCTGGGGCCAACGTCCTGACTTTC. Translation: CASSQIEVFPGQVSSGANVLTF.

The chain uses TRBV2 and TRBJ2-1; 10 positions agree with TRBD1. The CDR3 is 15 amino acids. Germline CDR1 SNHLY, CDR2 FYNNEI. Losses at the gene ends were 7 bases for V and 2 bases for J; bases not matched to a gene: 5. In DNA, the CDR3 is TGTGCCAGCATTACGACAGGGGGCGCCTACAATGAGCAGTTCTTC. This translates into CASITTGGAYNEQFF.

The chain combines TRBV6-5 with TRBJ1-4, with D unresolved. CDR1 and CDR2 (germline): MNHEY, SVGAGI. CDR3 length: 15 residues. V gave up 0 bases and J gave up 8 bases, with 13 bases separating them. CDR3 DNA sequence: TGTGCCAGCAGTTACTCGACGGTAGTAGGGGAAAAACTGTTTTTT. Protein sequence: CASSYSTVVGEKLFF.

The V call is TRBV18, the J call TRBJ2-2, with D unclear. CDR3 length: 15 amino acids. The germline V and J ends were trimmed by 8 bases and 7 bases, with 20 bases remaining between them. Germline CDR1 reads KGHSH; CDR2 reads LQKENI. In DNA, the CDR3 is TGTGCCAGCCCCCCCGGTTGCCGGTTACTCGGGGAGCTGTTTTTT. It specifies CASPPGCRLLGELFF. Supplemented by reference TRBV18 and TRBJ2-2, the full variable domain reads NAGVMQNPRHLVRRRGQEARLRCSPMKGHSHVYWYRQLPEEGLKFMVYLQKENIIDESGMPKERFSAEFPKEGPSILRIQQVVRGDSAAYFCASPPGCRLLGELFFGEGSRLTVL.

The CDR3 protein is CASSLINGARRDSCEQYF. DNA of the CDR3: TGTGCCAGCAGCTTAATTAATGGGGCAAGAAGGGATTCTTGCGAGCAGTACTTC. The V gene is TRBV7-3, the J gene TRBJ2-7, with D maybe TRBD1 (5 bases). Germline values: CDR1 SGHTA, CDR2 FQGTGA. This CDR3 comprises 18 residues. The germline V and J ends were trimmed by 1 base and 6 bases, with 25 bases remaining between them.

This clone was detected once. J is TRBJ1-2 and V is TRBV12-3 or TRBV12-4; the D gene is possibly TRBD1 (5 bases). The CDR3 consists of 13 residues. V lost 5 bases to trimming and J lost 2 bases, with 9 bases between them. Here the CDR3 reads CASSPDRNYGYTF. The CDR3, as DNA: TGTGCCAGCAGTCCTGACAGAAACTATGGCTACACCTTC.

This clone showed up just a few times. The CDR3 region has the DNA TGTGCCAGCAGTTTATGGGGTAACACCGGGGAGCTGTTTTTT. Protein sequence: CASSLWGNTGELFF. The V call is TRBV27, the J call TRBJ2-2; D unresolved. V lost 1 base, J lost 2 bases, and 5 bases lay in between. Germline-derived CDR1 and CDR2 are MNHEY and SMNVEV (reference sequence). This CDR3 contains 14 residues.

This chain joins TRBV7-9 and TRBJ2-1; D is unclear. This CDR3 has 12 residues. Germline V gene sequence: CDR1 SEHNR, CDR2 FQNEAQ (reference sequence). Trimming cost V 5 bases and J 6 bases, with 8 bases left between them. The CDR3, as DNA: TGTGCCAGCAGCCTAAGAGGCAATGAGCAGTTCTTC. It encodes CASSLRGNEQFF.

This chain joins TRBV10-3 and TRBJ2-2; 15 nucleotides agree with TRBD2. CDR3 length: 18 amino acids. Germline CDR1 and CDR2: ENHRY and SYGVKD. Unmatched junction bases numbered 14, after V lost 10 bases and J lost 5 bases. CDR3 coding DNA: TGTGCCAGTACTGCCGGGACTAGCGGGGGGTCCCGGACCGGGGAGCTGTTTTTT. Residues: CASTAGTSGGSRTGELFF.

There are a few counts of this clone. The chain uses TRBV6-1 and TRBJ2-1; the match to TRBD2 covers 10 bases. The germline V gene has CDR1 MNHNS and CDR2 SASEGT. The V segment lost 2 bases and the J segment 10 bases; nucleotides outside the gene matches: 11. The CDR3 totals 16 residues. The CDR3 DNA reads TGTGCCAGCAGTGAAAGTATAGCGGGGGGTTTGGGGGAGCAGTTCTTC. Translation gives CASSESIAGGLGEQFF.

V usage is TRBV10-1 and J usage is TRBJ2-3, with TRBD2 matching 11 bases. The CDR3 is 15 amino acids. V trimming: 6 bases; J trimming: 4 bases; junction bases outside the gene matches: 6. The germline gives CDR1 WNHNN, CDR2 SYGVQD (reference sequence). The CDR3 here is CASSDLTSGADTQYF. CDR3 nucleotide sequence: TGCGCCAGCAGCGACCTGACTAGCGGGGCAGATACGCAGTATTTT.

The rearrangement joins TRBV4-1 to TRBJ2-5, with TRBD2 identical over 8 bases. This CDR3 spans 17 amino acids. From germline, CDR1 is MGHRA and CDR2 YSYEKL. After removal of 1 base from V and 2 bases from J, the junction contained 9 bases not matched to a gene. This chain's CDR3 is CASSQGLPGGPQETQYF. CDR3 nucleotides: TGCGCCAGCAGCCAAGGGTTACCGGGAGGGCCGCAAGAGACCCAGTACTTC.

The V gene is TRBV2, the J gene TRBJ1-2, with 8 bases matching TRBD1. This CDR3 spans 16 amino acids. CDR1 SNHLY and CDR2 FYNNEI come from the germline V gene. V trimming: 6 bases; J trimming: 4 bases; junction bases outside the gene matches: 13. The CDR3 DNA sequence: TGTGCCAGCAGCGCACCTCCAGGGGGCCTCAGCTATGGCTACACCTTC. Translation gives CASSAPPGGLSYGYTF. Complete variable domain (other parts from reference TRBV2 and TRBJ1-2): EPEVTQTPSHQVTQMGQEVILRCVPISNHLYFYWYRQILGQKVEFLVSFYNNEISEKSEIFDDQFSVERPDGSNFTLKIRSTKLEDSAMYFCASSAPPGGLSYGYTFGSGTRLTVV.

V and J are TRBV5-4 and TRBJ2-3, with 8 bases matching TRBD1. Unmatched junction bases numbered 5, after V lost 4 bases and J lost 4 bases. The germline CDR1 and CDR2 sequences are SGHNT and YYREEE (reference sequence). The CDR3 length is 14 residues. CDR3: CASSPDRAPDTQYF. In DNA form, the CDR3 reads TGTGCCAGCAGCCCGGACAGGGCCCCAGATACGCAGTATTTT. Together with reference TRBV5-4 and TRBJ2-3, the CDR3 gives the full variable domain: ETGVTQSPTHLIKTRGQQVTLRCSSQSGHNTVSWYQQALGQGPQFIFQYYREEENGRGNFPPRFSGLQFPNYSSELNVNALELDDSALYLCASSPDRAPDTQYFGPGTRLTVL.